A selection of T cell receptor beta chains follows, all from one sample in a study of blood T cell repertoires in COVID-19. Some clones are missing from TCRdb's copy, which holds only in-frame ones; the method was immunoSEQ multiplex PCR. This sample has some 50,000 clones, with approximately 90% found just once. The source material was peripheral blood. Receptor source: a man aged 40-49 years with acute or convalescent COVID-19. Both conserved end residues are part of each CDR3. A D gene is named only where the DNA matches it firmly. Clone size, where shown, is once, few, many, or a class for clones that have expanded.

abundance	d_gene	v_gene	j_gene	CDR3aa	CDR3nt
NA	NA	TRBV12-3/TRBV12-4	TRBJ1-2	CASSLDSYGYTF	TGTGCCAGCAGTTTGGACAGCTATGGCTACACCTTC
NA	NA	TRBV18	TRBJ2-1	CASSPRVAEYNEQFF	TGTGCCAGCTCCCCTCGGGTAGCGGAGTACAATGAGCAGTTCTTC
once	NA	TRBV24-1	TRBJ1-2	CATSGSGHYGYTF	TGTGCCACCAGTGGGAGCGGTCACTATGGCTACACCTTC
NA	TRBD1	TRBV19	TRBJ1-2	CASIGLGTASHGYTF	TGTGCCAGTATCGGTTTGGGGACAGCCTCCCATGGCTACACCTTC
NA	TRBD1	TRBV10-1	TRBJ2-3	CASSAAGTGGTDTQYF	TGCGCCAGCAGTGCCGCCGGGACAGGGGGCACAGATACGCAGTATTTT
NA	TRBD1	TRBV5-5	TRBJ1-5	CASSLGQVSNQPQHF	TGTGCCAGCAGCCTCGGACAGGTTAGCAATCAGCCCCAGCATTTT
NA	TRBD1	TRBV10-2	TRBJ2-2	CASSPRTGGGPGELFF	TGCGCCAGCAGCCCCCGGACAGGGGGCGGACCCGGGGAGCTGTTTTTT
once	NA	TRBV6-1	TRBJ1-1	CASSDTLNTEAFF	TGTGCCAGCAGTGACACTCTGAACACTGAAGCTTTCTTT
NA	NA	TRBV5-5	TRBJ1-1	CASSLGQYTEAFF	TGTGCCAGCAGCTTGGGGCAATACACTGAAGCTTTCTTT
NA	TRBD2	TRBV3-1/TRBV3-2	TRBJ2-2	CASWDSGRAGELFF	TGTGCCAGCTGGGATAGCGGGAGGGCCGGGGAGCTGTTTTTT
NA	TRBD2	TRBV3-1/TRBV3-2	TRBJ2-7	CASSRVPGGPSEQYF	TGTGCCAGCAGCCGGGTCCCGGGAGGACCTAGCGAGCAGTACTTC
few	NA	TRBV5-1	TRBJ1-4	CASSPAGGKEKLFF	TGCGCCAGCAGCCCTGCTGGGGGCAAGGAGAAACTGTTTTTT
NA	NA	TRBV7-3	TRBJ2-2	CASSNSRRGTGELFF	TGTGCCAGCAGCAACTCTAGGCGGGGCACCGGGGAGCTGTTTTTT
NA	NA	TRBV19	TRBJ1-5	CASSIRDSNQPQHF	TGTGCCAGTAGTATACGGGATAGCAATCAGCCCCAGCATTTT
once	TRBD1	TRBV18	TRBJ1-6	CASSRDRADSPLHF	TGTGCCAGCTCACGGGACAGGGCGGATTCACCCCTCCACTTT
NA	NA	TRBV3-1/TRBV3-2	TRBJ2-3	CASSQDLAWRGTQYF	TGTGCCAGCAGCCAAGATTTAGCTTGGCGAGGTACGCAGTATTTT
NA	TRBD1	TRBV15	TRBJ2-1	CATSRDHSGGSNEQFF	TGTGCCACCAGCAGAGATCACTCAGGGGGAAGCAATGAGCAGTTCTTC
NA	TRBD1	TRBV29-1	TRBJ2-3	CSVNRDRGTDTQYF	TGCAGCGTCAACCGGGACAGGGGGACAGATACGCAGTATTTT
NA	NA	TRBV11-2	TRBJ2-5	CASSLGLVETQYF	TGTGCCAGCAGCTTAGGACTTGTGGAGACCCAGTACTTC
NA	NA	TRBV24-1	TRBJ2-3	CATSDLGGTDTQYF	TGTGCCACCAGTGATCTCGGGGGCACAGATACGCAGTATTTT
NA	NA	TRBV7-9	TRBJ1-6	CASSLAAGMRSPLHF	TGTGCCAGCAGCTTAGCGGCAGGGATGCGGTCACCCCTCCACTTT
NA	NA	TRBV15	TRBJ1-5	CATSRVEGKNQPQHF	TGTGCCACCAGCAGAGTAGAGGGAAAAAATCAGCCCCAGCATTTT
NA	NA	TRBV5-4	TRBJ1-6	CASSQTYRSSYNSPLHF	TGTGCCAGCAGCCAAACCTACAGGAGCTCCTATAATTCACCCCTCCACTTT
NA	TRBD1	TRBV9	TRBJ2-1	CASSVEVGTAYNEQFF	TGTGCCAGCAGCGTAGAGGTCGGGACAGCCTACAATGAGCAGTTCTTC
few	NA	TRBV18	TRBJ1-3	CASSQSPSGNTIYF	TGTGCCAGCTCACAGAGTCCCTCTGGAAACACCATATATTTT
NA	NA	TRBV6-5	TRBJ1-2	CASRERGGGYTF	TGTGCCAGCAGGGAGCGAGGGGGAGGCTACACCTTC
NA	NA	TRBV6-5	TRBJ2-7	CASTPGLPPYEQYF	TGTGCCAGCACTCCGGGATTACCCCCCTACGAGCAGTACTTC
NA	NA	TRBV5-1	TRBJ1-6	CASSLSQVNSPLHF	TGCGCCAGCAGCTTGTCACAGGTCAATTCACCCCTCCACTTT
NA	NA	TRBV5-1	TRBJ2-7	CASSAPERVGEQYF	TGCGCCAGCAGCGCCCCCGAGAGGGTAGGCGAGCAGTACTTC
NA	NA	TRBV7-2	TRBJ2-4	CASSLGATLAKNIQYF	TGTGCCAGCAGCTTAGGGGCCACCCTAGCCAAAAACATTCAGTACTTC
NA	TRBD1	TRBV10-1	TRBJ1-2	CASSESRGGHGYTF	TGCGCCAGCAGTGAGTCAAGAGGGGGCCATGGCTACACCTTC
NA	NA	TRBV12-5	TRBJ1-2	CASVTSDLLLTGGYGYTF	TGTGCTAGTGTCACTTCGGACCTTCTTCTAACGGGGGGCTATGGCTACACCTTC
medium-sized	TRBD2	TRBV5-1	TRBJ2-1	CASSLSGRSYNEQFF	TGCGCCAGCAGCCTAAGCGGGAGATCCTACAATGAGCAGTTCTTC
NA	TRBD1	TRBV19	TRBJ2-7	CASSATGRTGKNEQYF	TGTGCCAGTAGTGCGACTGGTCGGACAGGGAAAAACGAGCAGTACTTC
NA	NA	TRBV21-1	TRBJ2-1	CASSKDRTGGVEQFF	TGTGCCAGCAGCAAAGACAGGACAGGGGGCGTTGAGCAGTTCTTC
NA	NA	TRBV6-4	TRBJ2-1	CASSPEGTVHNEQFF	TGTGCCAGCAGTCCGGAGGGGACAGTACATAATGAGCAGTTCTTC
NA	TRBD1	TRBV11-3	TRBJ1-2	CASSATGQDTFYGYTF	TGTGCCAGCAGCGCGACGGGACAGGATACCTTCTATGGCTACACCTTC
NA	TRBD1	TRBV11-3	TRBJ1-4	CASSSQGVKEKLFF	TGTGCCAGCAGCTCCCAGGGGGTTAAAGAAAAACTGTTTTTT
once	TRBD1	TRBV5-1	TRBJ1-2	CASSPIWTGDYGYTF	TGCGCCAGCAGCCCCATATGGACAGGTGACTATGGCTACACCTTC
once	TRBD2	TRBV2	TRBJ2-2	CASSVNGRANGELFF	TGTGCCAGCAGTGTTAACGGGAGGGCTAACGGGGAGCTGTTTTTT
NA	NA	TRBV5-1	TRBJ2-3	CASSPGTGDTDTQYF	TGCGCCAGCAGCCCAGGTACGGGAGACACAGATACGCAGTATTTT
NA	NA	TRBV24-1	TRBJ2-7	CATSDPGEAHEQYF	TGTGCCACCAGTGATCCCGGAGAAGCCCACGAGCAGTACTTC
NA	TRBD1	TRBV6-5	TRBJ1-6	CASRTTGVSPLHF	TGTGCCAGCAGAACGACAGGGGTTTCACCCCTCCACTTT
NA	TRBD1	TRBV7-8	TRBJ1-5	CASSLGDRGLKPQHF	TGTGCCAGCAGCTTAGGGGACAGGGGGCTTAAGCCCCAGCATTTT
once	NA	TRBV4-1	TRBJ2-2	CASRGVTSSTGELFF	TGCGCCAGCAGAGGTGTCACTAGCAGCACCGGGGAGCTGTTTTTT
NA	TRBD2	TRBV7-2	TRBJ2-7	CASWDVPLLDWGRADEQYF	TGTGCCAGCTGGGATGTCCCGCTTCTCGATTGGGGGAGGGCCGACGAGCAGTACTTC
NA	TRBD2	TRBV4-3	TRBJ2-7	CASSPHSGTTYEQYF	TGCGCCAGCAGCCCTCACAGCGGGACTACCTACGAGCAGTACTTC
NA	TRBD2	TRBV5-4	TRBJ2-1	CASSPTGTSGDEQFF	TGTGCCAGCAGCCCTACCGGGACTAGCGGGGACGAGCAGTTCTTC
NA	TRBD2	TRBV18	TRBJ2-2	CASSMFPGLADGELFF	TGTGCCAGCTCAATGTTTCCGGGACTAGCTGATGGGGAGCTGTTTTTT
NA	NA	TRBV19	TRBJ1-5	CASSPVDSSNQPQHF	TGTGCCAGTAGTCCGGTTGACAGTTCCAATCAGCCCCAGCATTTT
NA	TRBD1	TRBV6-5	TRBJ1-5	CASRKTGASNQPQHF	TGTGCCAGCAGGAAAACAGGGGCCAGCAATCAGCCCCAGCATTTT
few	TRBD1	TRBV7-6	TRBJ1-1	CASSPLTGETEAFF	TGTGCCAGCAGCCCATTAACAGGGGAGACTGAAGCTTTCTTT
NA	NA	TRBV14	TRBJ2-1	CASSQLSYNEQFF	TGTGCCAGCAGCCAACTCAGTTACAATGAGCAGTTCTTC
NA	NA	TRBV14	TRBJ2-7	CASSQAAAYRDEQYF	TGTGCCAGCAGCCAAGCTGCAGCGTACCGGGACGAGCAGTACTTC